This T cell receptor (beta chain) was identified in a study of T-cell memory formation after mild COVID-19. 5'RACE with constant-segment primers built TCRalpha and TCRbeta cDNA libraries with UMIs. TCRdb called the 5' RACE reads again in MiXCR, with one record for every CDR3 protein. Here the sample spans hundreds of thousands of distinct CDR3 sequences, 15% to 20% being singletons. Overall study findings and caveats: Clones which contracted sat mainly in CM and EM if CD4+, and in EMRA if CD8+. SARS-CoV-2 specificity of second-wave clones peaking day 37 was unconfirmed. Pre-infection memory carried some responding clones, suggesting that cross-reactive memory joined.

To note about this clonotype: As yet, its antigen is unknown.

This CDR3 contains 12 residues. Germline CDR1 reads LNHDA; CDR2 reads SQIVND (reference sequence). Trimming took 8 bases from V and 8 from J; bases not matched to a gene: 4. Sequencing was done on a sample of PBMCs or a T cell subset sorted from them (not recorded which). The origin of this receptor is an adult woman who had mild COVID-19 (a few samples of this study predate the infection). Cell type and time point are not known. The V gene is TRBV19, the J gene TRBJ2-1; 9 bases line up with TRBD1. The CDR3 nucleotides read TGTGCCAGTGGGACAGGGCGATATGAGCAGTTCTTC. Its protein is CASGTGRYEQFF. The complete variable domain, with remaining parts taken from reference TRBV19 and TRBJ2-1, reads DGGITQSPKYLFRKEGQNVTLSCEQNLNHDAMYWYRQDPGQGLRLIYYSQIVNDFQKGDIAEGYSVSREKKESFPLTVTSAQKNPTAFYLCASGTGRYEQFFGPGTRLTVL.